These 9 T cell receptor beta chains originate from one sample sequenced in a study of blood T cell repertoires in COVID-19. Clones were sequenced by immunoSEQ multiplex PCR, and TCRdb holds only the in-frame ones, with some missing. Of 370,000 or so clones in the sample, roughly 80% are singletons; the top ten hold 1.1%. What was sequenced was peripheral blood. The receptors stem from a human donor with acute or convalescent COVID-19. The donor label of this sample is uncertain.

V is TRBV6-5 and J is TRBJ2-7; 9 bases line up with TRBD1. J lost 6 bases, V lost 6 bases, and 9 bases had no gene match. In germline, CDR1 is MNHEY, CDR2 SVGAGI. The CDR3 spans 14 residues. CDR3 DNA: TGTGCCAGCAGGACCTCGGGACAGGGATTCGAGCAGTACTTC. This sequence encodes CASRTSGQGFEQYF.

The chain is built from TRBV3-1 (or the pseudogene TRBV3-2) and TRBJ1-1; D unresolved. V was clipped by 1 base and J by 5 bases, with 17 bases between them. In germline, CDR1 is LGHDT, CDR2 YNNKEL (reference sequence). CDR3 size: 16 residues. This chain's CDR3 is CASSQGGTAGKTEAFF. DNA for the CDR3: TGTGCCAGCAGCCAAGGCGGAACGGCCGGGAAGACTGAAGCTTTCTTT.

CDR3: CASLEGVGYGYTF. CDR3 DNA sequence: TGTGCCAGCCTTGAGGGCGTGGGCTATGGCTACACCTTC. The rearrangement uses TRBV2 and TRBJ1-2; D gene uncertain. V lost 8 bases and J 4 bases, leaving 14 bases between the germline ends. The CDR3 runs 13 residues. Germline values: CDR1 SNHLY, CDR2 FYNNEI.

The gene calls are TRBV27 and TRBJ1-2; unclear D gene. CDR1 and CDR2 (germline): MNHEY, SMNVEV (reference sequence). Trimming cost V 2 bases and J 4 bases, with 8 bases left between them. The CDR3 totals 13 residues. This CDR3 reads CASSLGRPYGYTF. The CDR3 DNA sequence: TGTGCCAGCAGTTTAGGCCGTCCCTATGGCTACACCTTC.

The chain couples TRBV6-5 to TRBJ2-1; the match to TRBD2 covers 12 bases. CDR3 length: 14 residues. Losses at the gene ends were 6 bases for V and 9 bases for J; bases not matched to a gene: 6. The germline gives CDR1 MNHEY, CDR2 SVGAGI. The CDR3 loop is CASSGLAGMAEQFF. In DNA form, the CDR3 reads TGTGCCAGCAGCGGACTAGCGGGAATGGCTGAGCAGTTCTTC.

This clone was seen a single time. The chain combines TRBV7-7 with TRBJ2-3, with 14 bases fitting TRBD2. The J segment lost 10 bases and the V segment lost 3 bases, leaving 6 bases of the junction unmatched. The CDR3 has 15 residues. Germline loops: CDR1 SSHAT, CDR2 FNYEAQ (reference sequence). This CDR3 reads CASSLGGTSGGPQYF. CDR3 coding DNA: TGTGCCAGCAGCTTGGGTGGGACTAGCGGGGGCCCGCAGTATTTT. Complete variable domain (other parts from reference TRBV7-7 and TRBJ2-3): GAGVSQSPRYKVTKRGQDVTLRCDPISSHATLYWYQQALGQGPEFLTYFNYEAQPDKSGLPSDRFSAERPEGSISTLTIQRTEQRDSAMYRCASSLGGTSGGPQYFGPGTRLTVL.

The chain uses TRBV4-1 and TRBJ1-4, with D unresolved. The CDR3 contains 15 residues. V dropped 0 bases and J dropped 10 bases, with 15 bases sitting between them. Germline loops: CDR1 MGHRA, CDR2 YSYEKL. Written as DNA, the CDR3 is TGCGCCAGCAGCCAAGAAAGCGGTTTGGAGGGAAAACTGTTTTTT. Amino acid sequence: CASSQESGLEGKLFF.

This clone was found once. CDR3 DNA: TGTGCCAGTAGTCCGACGACAGGGAATCAGCCCCAGCATTTT. Protein sequence: CASSPTTGNQPQHF. The chain is built from TRBV19 and TRBJ1-5; 7 bases match TRBD1. The CDR3 covers 14 residues. Losses at the gene ends were 5 bases for V and 4 bases for J; bases not matched to a gene: 5. Germline V gives CDR1 LNHDA, CDR2 SQIVND (reference sequence).

This clone was seen only a few times. This chain joins TRBV2 and TRBJ1-2; TRBD1 might be the D (5 bases). The CDR3 totals 12 residues. V gave up 2 bases and J gave up 5 bases, with 6 bases separating them. Germline V gene data show CDR1 as SNHLY and CDR2 as FYNNEI. CDR3 region: CASSEQGYGYTF. The CDR3 nucleotides read TGTGCCAGCAGTGAACAGGGTTATGGCTACACCTTC.